This T cell receptor (beta chain) was profiled in a study of shared clonotypes between healthy human individuals. Profiled with immunoSEQ multiplex PCR; TCRdb holds only in-frame clones, not every one. The data contain about 100,000 clones, about 66% of them singletons. Trimming stripped 3 bases from V and 0 bases from J, with 18 bases between. CDR3 length equals 18 residues. Germline V gives CDR1 MGHDK, CDR2 SYGVNS. This clone was recorded a few times. This chain connects TRBV25-1 to TRBJ2-1; a possible D gene is TRBD2 (6 bases). The receptor was derived from a woman aged 30 to 39 in good health. Sequenced input: memory CD8+ T cells sorted from blood. The subset denotes: CD45RO+ cells pooled with CCR7-negative TemRA cells. CDR3 in amino acids: CASSDPQTSSSSYNEQFF. In DNA, the CDR3 is TGTGCCAGCAGTGATCCTCAAACTAGCAGCAGCTCCTACAATGAGCAGTTCTTC.